This TCR beta chain was sequenced for a study of blood T cells in healthy people across ages. Notes on the study in general: Leaving the PBMCs unsorted stopped any conclusive comparison of naive versus antigen-experienced cells.

Note on this clonotype: The antigen is not known.

This CDR3 has 12 amino acids. Trimming removed 5 bases at V and 7 bases at J, with 11 bases between. Through a sample-barcoded 5' primer and a J-beta primer mix, a second PCR was run for roughly 6 to 11 cycles. TCRdb itself ran the 5' RACE reads through MiXCR, one entry per CDR3 protein. Found here are hundreds of thousands of distinct CDR3 sequences, about 46% of them singletons; the top ten hold roughly 18%. The chain employs TRBV12-3 or TRBV12-4 and TRBJ1-1, with D possibly matching TRBD1 (5 bases). Sequenced: blood. This clonotype originated in a man older than 75 in good health. The CDR3 spells CASSRTSSEAFF. The CDR3 nucleotides read TGTGCCAGCAGTCGGACAAGCAGTGAAGCTTTCTTT.